This T cell receptor beta chain was sequenced during a study of neurological immune-mediated disorders. CDR3 length: 13 residues. Germline lookup yields CDR1 MNHNS and CDR2 SASEGT. Trimming removed 2 bases from V and 4 bases from J, with 6 bases in between. TCRdb passed the 5' RACE reads through MiXCR, listing each CDR3 protein once. The table includes 59,000 or so distinct CDR3 sequences, roughly 13% detected once. Many counts were recorded for this clonotype. No antigen is known for it. Study results and caveats: Private repertoires in all groups were suggested, as expanded clones shared no CDR3 amino acid sequences across subjects.

This receptor was obtained from a woman aged 55-69 years with HTLV-1-associated myelopathy (HAM/TSP). This rearrangement joins TRBV6-1 to TRBJ2-1; unclear D gene. The sample was PBMCs. The CDR3 DNA follows: TGTGCCAGCAGTGAAACCTATTACAATGAGCAGTTCTTC. Translated: CASSETYYNEQFF.